This T cell receptor (beta chain) was retrieved from a study of cytomegalovirus exposure and HLA in healthy donors. Across the study: Out of roughly 170 million T cells, an earlier analysis found over 90 million unique TCR beta sequences in total.

This CDR3 contains 15 residues. V gave up 0 bases and J gave up 7 bases; unmatched junction bases: 6. CDR1 and CDR2 (germline): SGHRS, YFSETQ. With regard to this clone: Its antigen is still unknown.

Study-wide results and caveats: Later analysis showed most CMV-associated TCR beta chains appearing HLA-restricted. Later analysis associated a missense DCLRE1C variant with TCR beta V- and J-gene trimming.

The PCR employed 60 Vbeta primers together with 13 Jbeta primers. The repertoire was sequenced with immunoSEQ multiplex PCR; TCRdb's copy has only in-frame clones and lacks some. This sample has about 130,000 clones, with roughly 82% found just once. Material for sequencing was PBMCs. The sequence derives from a boy aged 10-17 years in good health and CMV-seronegative. The V and J genes are TRBV5-1 and TRBJ1-3; 8 positions agree with TRBD1. CDR3 bases: TGCGCCAGCAGCTTGGCCGGGACAGGATGGAACACCATATATTTT. Encoded protein: CASSLAGTGWNTIYF.